This is a list of T cell receptor beta chains from one sample in a study of control samples from healthy donors and cancer patients. TCRdb keeps only in-frame clones here, not all; method: immunoSEQ multiplex PCR. The data show some 130,000 clones, around 90% seen once. The sequenced sample consisted of blood. These receptors came from a man aged 40-50 years in good health. Each CDR3 is given with its conserved first and last residue. Part of the rows lack a size; the others show once, few, many or a class for expanded clones.

clone_size: -; v_call: TRBV5-4; cdr3_aa: CASSNLGGGETQYF
clone_size: -; v_call: TRBV14; cdr3_aa: CASSPRTALYGYTF
clone_size: -; v_call: TRBV19; cdr3_aa: CASSIDRWGSASNQPQHF
clone_size: -; v_call: TRBV2; cdr3_aa: CASSVDRNEQYF
clone_size: -; v_call: TRBV6-6; cdr3_aa: CASSLQGNQPQHF
clone_size: -; v_call: TRBV7-3; cdr3_aa: CASSPTGLQETQYF
clone_size: -; v_call: TRBV5-4; cdr3_aa: CASSSTLNNSPLHF
clone_size: -; v_call: TRBV6-5; cdr3_aa: CASSYDQETQYF
clone_size: -; v_call: TRBV13; cdr3_aa: CASSLVGGPDTGELFF
clone_size: -; v_call: TRBV6-4; cdr3_aa: CASSESPLLFATNEKLFF
clone_size: once; v_call: TRBV28; cdr3_aa: CASRSYPGVNSPLHF
clone_size: -; v_call: TRBV19; cdr3_aa: CASSIPDRGLTEAFF
clone_size: -; v_call: TRBV10-2; cdr3_aa: CASSRSSYNEQFF
clone_size: -; v_call: TRBV9; cdr3_aa: CASSGAPTGRSQETQYF
clone_size: -; v_call: TRBV2; cdr3_aa: CASSDLSGGNTQYF
clone_size: -; v_call: TRBV5-4; cdr3_aa: CASSPDWGAGSDTQYF
clone_size: -; v_call: TRBV7-3; cdr3_aa: CASSSGTSGGNTGELFF
clone_size: -; v_call: TRBV7-9; cdr3_aa: CASSLAGGYNEQFF
clone_size: once; v_call: TRBV9; cdr3_aa: CASSVVQGGKGNTIYF
clone_size: -; v_call: TRBV27; cdr3_aa: CASSLGQNQPQHF
clone_size: -; v_call: TRBV5-1; cdr3_aa: CASSPGTGESYNEQFF
clone_size: once; v_call: TRBV12-3/TRBV12-4; cdr3_aa: CASSKGAEQFF
clone_size: -; v_call: TRBV5-1; cdr3_aa: CASSLAARSSATNEKLFF